This TCR beta chain was found in a study of CD8+ T cells in alopecia areata. Study conclusions and caveats: Patients shared TCRs less clearly than mice did, possibly owing to HLA.

The V end lost 4 bases, the J end lost 9 bases, and 20 bases lay between the germline ends. The CDR3 runs 14 residues. Germline CDR1 and CDR2: SGHDT and YYEEEE. PBMCs yielded sorted CD4+ and CD8+ T cells. RNA extraction was followed by reverse transcription into cDNA, which acted as the sequencing template. Data came from immunoSEQ multiplex PCR; TCRdb stores just in-frame clones and leaves some out. The data hold 120,000 or so clones, with about 46% observed a single time. Points on this clone: Its antigen remains unidentified.

The receptor comes from a human donor with alopecia areata. The rearrangement links TRBV5-6 to TRBJ2-7, with D hard to call. The sequenced sample consisted of NKG2D-low CD8+ T cells sorted from blood. CDR3: CASSSPFTSGSQYF. The DNA of the CDR3 is TGTGCCAGCAGCAGCCCCTTTACGAGTGGGTCGCAGTACTTC.